The 10 T cell receptor beta chains given below trace back to one sample, sequenced in a study of technical replicates of blood from a few donors. The protocol was immunoSEQ multiplex PCR, while the TCRdb copy is restricted to in-frame clones and leaves out a portion. The sample consists of 45,000 to 60,000 clones, roughly 84% of them appearing once. The sequenced sample consisted of PBMCs. The receptors were gathered from a human donor in good health. Some clones in this sample may be carry-over from other donors' samples.

The chain carries TRBV6-1 and TRBJ1-1, with 8 bases fitting TRBD1. The CDR3 is 15 amino acids. Germline CDR1 MNHNS, CDR2 SASEGT. Germline trimming cut 1 base from V and 5 bases from J; bases unmatched to any gene: 6. The CDR3 sequence is CASSEGDRPWTEAFF. CDR3 coding DNA: TGTGCCAGCAGTGAAGGGGACAGGCCGTGGACTGAAGCTTTCTTT.

This chain connects TRBV19 to TRBJ2-1; D call uncertain. The CDR3 consists of 13 residues. Germline values: CDR1 LNHDA, CDR2 SQIVND (reference sequence). Trimming removed 2 bases at V and 6 bases at J, with 8 bases between. Here the CDR3 DNA reads TGTGCCAGTAGTATAACCGGTCCCAATGAGCAGTTCTTC. It yields the protein CASSITGPNEQFF.

The rearrangement links TRBV2 to TRBJ2-5, with 11 positions matching TRBD2. Germline values: CDR1 SNHLY, CDR2 FYNNEI. With V trimmed by 7 bases and J by 5 bases, 9 bases remained unmatched. This CDR3 region has 15 residues. The CDR3 DNA reads TGTGCCAGCAAATTAGCGGGAGGGCCCATGGAGACCCAGTACTTC. This translates into CASKLAGGPMETQYF.

The chain uses TRBV5-1 and TRBJ2-5; tentatively, D is TRBD2 (5 bases). The CDR3 has 15 amino acids. The germline CDR1 and CDR2 sequences are SGHRS and YFSETQ. The germline V and J ends were trimmed by 7 bases and 3 bases, with 19 bases remaining between them. The CDR3 region is CASAIGWSGKETQYF. In nucleotides, the CDR3 is TGCGCCAGCGCTATTGGTTGGTCGGGGAAAGAGACCCAGTACTTC.

This clone has a handful of counts. The chain links TRBV19 to TRBJ2-5, with D unclear. CDR1 LNHDA and CDR2 SQIVND come from the germline V gene (reference sequence). CDR3 size: 15 residues. Trimming took 0 bases from V and 5 from J, leaving 13 bases between them. The CDR3 sequence: CASSIDTNRRETQYF. CDR3 in DNA: TGTGCCAGTAGTATAGATACCAATCGTCGGGAGACCCAGTACTTC.

The chain links TRBV5-4 to TRBJ2-5; D might be TRBD2 (5 bases). This CDR3 spans 13 amino acids. Trimming removed 1 base from V and 4 bases from J, with 8 bases in between. The germline V gene has CDR1 SGHNT and CDR2 YYREEE (reference sequence). CDR3 nucleotide sequence: TGTGCCAGCAGCTTGCCCACTAGAGAGACCCAGTACTTC. Encoded protein: CASSLPTRETQYF.

V is TRBV7-6 and J is TRBJ2-4, with D possibly TRBD1 on 5 matching bases. Germline CDR1 and CDR2: SGHVS and FNYEAQ. The V end was cut by 5 bases, the J end by 4 bases, with 18 bases between. The CDR3 is 16 amino acids. CDR3 residues: CASSQGRGGHKNIQYF. CDR3 DNA: TGTGCCAGCAGCCAGGGAAGGGGCGGCCATAAAAACATTCAGTACTTC. Variable domain in full (rest from reference TRBV7-6 and TRBJ2-4): GAGVSQSPRYKVTKRGQDVALRCDPISGHVSLYWYRQALGQGPEFLTYFNYEAQQDKSGLPNDRFSAERPEGSISTLTIQRTEQRDSAMYRCASSQGRGGHKNIQYFGAGTRLSVL.

V usage is TRBV5-4 and J usage is TRBJ1-2; 9 nucleotides align to TRBD1. The CDR3 spans 15 residues. J lost 4 bases, V lost 1 base, and 5 bases had no gene match. The germline gives CDR1 SGHNT, CDR2 YYREEE (reference sequence). As DNA, the CDR3 is TGTGCCAGCAGCTTGAGAACAGGGGGCTTCTATGGCTACACCTTC. Translating it yields CASSLRTGGFYGYTF.

This rearrangement joins TRBV11-2 to TRBJ2-1; the match to TRBD2 covers 8 bases. V shed 6 bases, J shed 7 bases, and the junction held 8 bases outside the gene matches. Germline V gene lookup returns CDR1 SGHAT and CDR2 FQNNGV. The CDR3 runs 14 residues. As DNA, the CDR3 is TGTGCCAGCAGTCCGGGACTAGTCAGGAATGAGCAGTTCTTC. Protein product: CASSPGLVRNEQFF. Together with reference TRBV11-2 and TRBJ2-1, the CDR3 gives the full variable domain: EAGVAQSPRYKIIEKRQSVAFWCNPISGHATLYWYQQILGQGPKLLIQFQNNGVVDDSQLPKDRFSAERLKGVDSTLKIQPAKLEDSAVYLCASSPGLVRNEQFFGPGTRLTVL.

This chain connects TRBV18 to TRBJ2-3, with D perhaps TRBD2 (5 bases). Deletions cut 0 bases from V and 7 bases from J, with 11 bases between. CDR3 size: 14 residues. CDR1 and CDR2 (germline): KGHSH, LQKENI. This CDR3 reads CASSPPHGMNTQYF. CDR3 sequence (DNA): TGTGCCAGCTCACCACCGCACGGGATGAATACGCAGTATTTT.